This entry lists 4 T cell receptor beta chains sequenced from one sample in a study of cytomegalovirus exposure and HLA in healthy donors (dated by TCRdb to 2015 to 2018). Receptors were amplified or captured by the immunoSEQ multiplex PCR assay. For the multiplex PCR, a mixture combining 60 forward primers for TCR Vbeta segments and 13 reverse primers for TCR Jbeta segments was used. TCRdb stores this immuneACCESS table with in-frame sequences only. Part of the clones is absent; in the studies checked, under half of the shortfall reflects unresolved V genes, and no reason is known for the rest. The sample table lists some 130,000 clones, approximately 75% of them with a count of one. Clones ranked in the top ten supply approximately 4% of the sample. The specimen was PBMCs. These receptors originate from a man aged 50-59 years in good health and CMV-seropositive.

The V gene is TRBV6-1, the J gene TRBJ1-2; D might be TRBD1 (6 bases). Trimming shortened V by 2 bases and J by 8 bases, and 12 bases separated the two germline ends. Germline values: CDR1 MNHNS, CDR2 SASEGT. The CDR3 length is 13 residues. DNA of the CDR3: TGTGCCAGCAGTGAAAGGGGGTTGGACGGCTACACCTTC. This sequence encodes CASSERGLDGYTF.

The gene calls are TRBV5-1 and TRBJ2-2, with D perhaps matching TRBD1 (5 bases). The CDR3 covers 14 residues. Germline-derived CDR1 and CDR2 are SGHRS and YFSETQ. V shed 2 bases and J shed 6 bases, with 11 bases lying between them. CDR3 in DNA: TGCGCCAGCAGCTTAACAGGTATCCCCGGGGAGCTGTTTTTT. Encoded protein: CASSLTGIPGELFF. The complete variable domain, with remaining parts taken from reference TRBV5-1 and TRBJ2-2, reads KAGVTQTPRYLIKTRGQQVTLSCSPISGHRSVSWYQQTPGQGLQFLFEYFSETQRNKGNFPGRFSGRQFSNSRSEMNVSTLELGDSALYLCASSLTGIPGELFFGEGSRLTVL.

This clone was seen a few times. CDR3 sequence reads: CASTTGSTEAFF. The CDR3 nucleotides read TGTGCCAGCACTACGGGGAGCACTGAAGCTTTCTTT. The rearrangement links TRBV6-5 to TRBJ1-1; D not resolved. The V end lost 7 bases, the J end lost 4 bases, and 10 bases lay between the germline ends. This CDR3 has 12 amino acids. Germline CDR1 MNHEY, CDR2 SVGAGI.

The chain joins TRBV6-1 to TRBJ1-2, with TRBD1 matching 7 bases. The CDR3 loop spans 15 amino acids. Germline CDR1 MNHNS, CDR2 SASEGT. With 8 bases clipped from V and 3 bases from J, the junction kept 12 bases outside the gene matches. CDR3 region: CASGSPGQTHYGYTF. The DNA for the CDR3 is TGTGCCAGCGGATCTCCGGGACAGACACACTATGGCTACACCTTC.